This T cell receptor (beta chain) emerged from a study of shared clonotypes between healthy human individuals (dated by TCRdb to between 2020 and 2021). Study-wide context: The cohort included three men and a couple of women between 18 and 49 years of age. For each donor, CD4 naive and CD4 memory were each run on three plates, CD8 naive on two plates, and CD8 memory on one plate. To estimate repertoire size and how much clonotype sharing occurs between individuals, the study deeply sequenced the blood TCR repertoires of about five healthy adults. Different laboratories and diverse techniques were used to prepare libraries and sequence TCR repertoires, to increase sequencing depth and limit assay-specific biases. Per donor, leukapheresis produced somewhere between about 0.8 and 9 billion PBMCs.

Using the deep immunoSEQ assay, TCR CDR3 regions were amplified from genomic DNA by multiplex PCR. Extracted genomic DNA from each cell subset was spread evenly across all wells of several immunoSEQ 96-well plates, with each plate serving as a replicate. Each replicate PCR for sorted subsets received roughly 0.2 ug genomic DNA, equal to roughly 29,000 T cell genomes. The purified libraries were quantified using a Qubit 3.0 fluorometer, sized with a Bioanalyzer 2100, and then quantified again using the KAPA Library Quantification kit. A separate single-read 150-cycle Illumina NextSeq 550 flow cell was used to sequence each immunoSEQ 96-well plate. Turning to the authors' computational methods: Because only junctional sequences without quality scores were contained in the immunoSEQ output, filtering matching that applied to full-length reads could not be performed. To assign V/J genes and CDR3, sequences were annotated against IMGT germline references using PyIR, a Python wrapper for IgBLAST v1.9. Any read was removed if the V/J assignment was weak (E-value above 1e-6), the CDR3 was missing, or the read contained stop codons, out-of-frame junctions, or ambiguous translated residues. V3J clonotypes were defined as sequences sharing the same inferred V gene, J gene, and CDR3 amino acid sequence. To compute the percentage overlap between repertoires, the number of shared unique clonotypes was divided by the size of the smaller repertoire. RTK rarefaction, the Chao1 estimator, and Recon v2.1 estimates of unobserved clonotypes were used to assess repertoire richness. Generation probabilities for all TCRbeta clonotypes obtained by the gDNA method from four donors were computed using OLGA. What TCRdb holds here is the immuneACCESS table cut down to in-frame rearrangements. Part of the clones is not present; checked against another copy, under half of the missing clones reflect an unresolved V gene, and the others are unexplained. From that table come the V and J calls and clone size; the DNA was used to work out D and trimming. This sample has more than 2 million clones in its table, and around 95% of those were observed once. Together, the top ten hold more than 0.1% of the sample.

Findings and caveats that apply to the study as a whole: Because the study included a small number of donors, the genetic and exposure-history diversity represented was limited. Sampling was restricted to blood, and TCR repertoires in tissue are likely to differ from TCR repertoires in blood. Across a handful of donors, approximately 4.6% of naive CD4, roughly 3.4% of naive CD8, under 2.5% of memory CD4, and approximately 0.4% of memory CD8 clonotypes were shared. Rarefaction of sorted-subset datasets indicated incomplete sequencing despite the large sequencing depth. Pairwise subsampling indicated that sequencing depth was expected to affect the degree of clonotype sharing among donors. Higher generation probabilities were observed for clonotypes shared by all four sorted-subset donors than for non-shared clonotypes. Estimated clonotype richness was generally larger for naive than for memory subsets.

Donors were healthy HIV-negative adults with no recently reported acute infections or vaccinations. Every donor was a Caucasian adult living in Nashville, Tennessee, USA. CD4+ T cells were enriched by magnetic negative selection, after which naive cells were positively selected on CD45RA and the negative fraction was taken as the memory subset. Blood was obtained by leukapheresis, after which PBMCs were separated by Ficoll-Histopaque density gradient centrifugation and cryopreserved in liquid nitrogen vapor phase. Analytical flow cytometry was used to check the purity and quantity of every magnetically sorted T cell population. Genomic DNA was isolated from each sorted fraction and quantified by UV absorbance on a Nanodrop 2000c. On this clone itself: The target of this receptor is not known. No quality values exist for individual bases; no much larger clone is one base distant.

The specimen was naive CD4+ T cells sorted from blood. The sample's cell subset or site label, decoded: CD45RA+ positively selected. This clonotype was sampled from a man aged 18 to 30 in good health.

The sequenced DNA: TGTGCCAGCAGCGTCGGCGGGACCGGCGGGGAGCTGTTTTTT. Protein translation: CASSVGGTGGELFF. The chain is made from TRBV9 and TRBJ2-2; the D gene is perhaps TRBD2, on 6 matching bases. The CDR1 and CDR2 encoded by the germline V gene are SGDLS and YYNGEE. V sheds 2 bases and J sheds 7 bases, leaving 12 bases between their ends. Taken from cysteine to phenylalanine, the CDR3 has 14 residues. Just CDR3 DNA is preserved here, 42 bases in frame from base 1.